This T cell receptor beta chain stems from a study of beta chain features in type 1 diabetes. Study-wide results and caveats: For patients, the naive, central memory and Treg TCRB repertoires appeared more alike than for healthy donors. All four CD4+ subsets of Type 1 diabetes patients contained TCRB CDR3s that were moderately but significantly shorter.

Sequencing targeted expressed TCRB transcripts, as all isolated RNA had been reverse transcribed. The repertoire was sequenced with immunoSEQ multiplex PCR; TCRdb's copy has only in-frame clones and lacks some. The sample comprises about 140,000 clones, approximately 13% of which are singletons, and around 1.4% rests with the top ten. In the case of this clone: Its target is not known.

Sorted cells reached over 98% purity in every population. This CDR3 is built from 16 residues. Germline V lookup: CDR1 MGHDK, CDR2 SYGVNS. Germline trimming cut 4 bases from V and 1 base from J; bases unmatched to any gene: 7. This TCR came from a man aged 18 to 29 with type 1 diabetes. Sequences were obtained from central memory CD4+ T cells from blood. The gene calls are TRBV25-1 and TRBJ2-7, with 10 positions matching TRBD1. The CDR3 DNA follows: TGTGCCAGCAGTGGTCCCCGGGACAGGGGTTCCTACGAGCAGTACTTC. This encodes CASSGPRDRGSYEQYF.